The rows below give T cell receptor beta chains drawn from one sample of a study of OX40 agonist ivuxolimab in advanced cancers. Clones were sequenced by immunoSEQ multiplex PCR, and TCRdb holds only the in-frame ones, with some missing. The sample has fewer than 75,000 clones; around 90% are singletons. The material sequenced was CD4+ or CD8+ T cells sorted from blood, taken in a trial of the OX40 agonist ivuxolimab. All receptors come from an adult with an advanced solid tumor such as melanoma, head and neck, liver or kidney cancer. Both conserved end residues are part of each CDR3. D genes are given only for firm matches. Clone size is stated in some rows and not others, as once, few, many or a class when expanded.

v_gene	d_gene	abundance	j_gene	CDR3nt	CDR3aa
TRBV7-3	.	.	TRBJ2-5	TGTGCCAGCAGCCCTCCTAACCAAGAGACCCAGTACTTC	CASSPPNQETQYF
TRBV7-7	.	.	TRBJ2-2	TGTGCTAGCAGCTACCGAATGAACACCGGGGAGCTGTTTTTT	CASSYRMNTGELFF
TRBV6-5	.	.	TRBJ1-1	TGTGCCAGCAGTCGGATGGGTGAAGCTTTCTTT	CASSRMGEAFF
TRBV13	.	few	TRBJ1-1	TGTGCCAGCAGCTTACGTTCGCAAGTTGGGTTGAACACTGAAGCTTTCTTT	CASSLRSQVGLNTEAFF
TRBV18	TRBD2	few	TRBJ2-1	TGTGCCAGCTCACCGCCCACGGGAGGATATGAGCAGTTCTTC	CASSPPTGGYEQFF
TRBV6-1	.	.	TRBJ1-4	TGTGCCAGCAGTGATTTAGGAGGTCCAACTAATGAAAAACTGTTTTTT	CASSDLGGPTNEKLFF
TRBV6-1	TRBD2	.	TRBJ2-3	TGTGCCAGCCGACTAGCGGGATTCACAGATACGCAGTATTTT	CASRLAGFTDTQYF
TRBV5-1	TRBD1	.	TRBJ2-3	TGCGCCAGCGCCCGAGGACAGGGGACTTTCACAGATACGCAGTATTTT	CASARGQGTFTDTQYF
TRBV29-1	.	.	TRBJ2-1	TGCAGCGTTGTAAGGTCTGGGGGCAATGAGCAGTTCTTC	CSVVRSGGNEQFF
TRBV5-4	.	.	TRBJ2-1	TGTGCCAGCAGCCCGGGACTTTCAGGTAATGAGCAGTTCTTC	CASSPGLSGNEQFF
TRBV5-8	.	.	TRBJ2-7	TGTGCCAGCAGCTTGGGACAGGATGGGACTTACGAGCAGTACTTC	CASSLGQDGTYEQYF
TRBV27	.	.	TRBJ2-7	TGTGCCAGCAGTTCGTACCCTACTAGGTTCGAGCAGTACTTC	CASSSYPTRFEQYF
TRBV14	.	.	TRBJ2-7	TGTGCCAGCAGCCAGCAAAGGGGGAGCGAGCAGTACTTC	CASSQQRGSEQYF
TRBV7-8	.	once	TRBJ1-5	TGTGCCAGCAGCTTAGCTAGAGGGGCGCCCTATAGCAATCAGCCCCAGCATTTT	CASSLARGAPYSNQPQHF
TRBV6-1	.	.	TRBJ1-1	TGTGCCAGCACCCGGGGAGAGAACACTGAAGCTTTCTTT	CASTRGENTEAFF
TRBV7-3	.	.	TRBJ2-1	TGTGCCAGCAGCTTATTTAAGGCAGCGGTGTACAATGAGCAGTTCTTC	CASSLFKAAVYNEQFF
TRBV6-1	TRBD2	.	TRBJ2-3	TGTGCCAGCAGTACGGGACTAGCGGGATCAGATACGCAGTATTTT	CASSTGLAGSDTQYF
TRBV6-6	TRBD1	once	TRBJ1-5	TGTGCCAGCAGGACGTCCGGACAGGGTGAGAATCAGCCCCAGCATTTT	CASRTSGQGENQPQHF
TRBV7-8	.	.	TRBJ2-4	TGTGCCAGCAGCCCTTTTACAGGGATATTAGCCAAAAACATTCAGTACTTC	CASSPFTGILAKNIQYF
TRBV6-1	.	few	TRBJ1-1	TGTGCCAGCAGTGAACGAATGAACACTGAAGCTTTCTTT	CASSERMNTEAFF
TRBV5-4	.	.	TRBJ2-5	TGTGCCAGCAGCAGCCGAGTAGCTGAGGAGACCCAGTACTTC	CASSSRVAEETQYF
TRBV11-2	TRBD2	.	TRBJ2-1	TGTGCCAGCAGCTTGACTAGCGGGAGGGTCTACAATGAGCAGTTCTTC	CASSLTSGRVYNEQFF
TRBV5-1	.	once	TRBJ2-5	TGCGCCAGCAGCTTAATCCCAATAGAGACCCAGTACTTC	CASSLIPIETQYF
TRBV7-9	.	.	TRBJ2-3	TGTGCCAGCAGCCCCCGAGGGGCTAGAGTGCCAGATACGCAGTATTTT	CASSPRGARVPDTQYF
TRBV5-1	.	.	TRBJ1-4	TGCGCCAGCAGCTTGACAGTCGTAAAGGAAAAACTGTTTTTT	CASSLTVVKEKLFF
TRBV28	.	.	TRBJ1-1	TGTGCCAGCAGGCGCCCGCAGACCTTGAACACTGAAGCTTTCTTT	CASRRPQTLNTEAFF
TRBV14	.	once	TRBJ2-7	TGTGCCAGCAGCCAAGAGGGCAGGATGCGTATCGTGGTCTACGAGCAGTACTTC	CASSQEGRMRIVVYEQYF
TRBV11-2	TRBD1	.	TRBJ1-1	TGTGCCAGCAGCTTATCAACAGGGGTAACGGTGAACACTGAAGCTTTCTTT	CASSLSTGVTVNTEAFF
TRBV5-6	TRBD1	.	TRBJ1-2	TGTGCCAGCAGCTTGGGTACCAGGGGGCCCCTGGGCTACACCTTC	CASSLGTRGPLGYTF
TRBV19	.	.	TRBJ2-2	TGTGCCAGTAGTATAGAAGGGGCCGGCGGGGAGCTGTTTTTT	CASSIEGAGGELFF
TRBV11-2	TRBD1	.	TRBJ2-7	TGTGCCAGCAGCTTTAGAAGGACAGGGGTTCTGAACGAGCAGTACTTC	CASSFRRTGVLNEQYF
TRBV19	.	once	TRBJ1-5	TGTGCCAGTAGTATGATGTGGGGGGGCAGGACGAAGCCCCAGCATTTT	CASSMMWGGRTKPQHF
TRBV27	.	few	TRBJ1-1	TGTGCCAGCAGTTTCGGAGGGTACACTGAAGCTTTCTTT	CASSFGGYTEAFF
TRBV5-5	TRBD2	.	TRBJ2-1	TGTGCCAGCAGCTTGGCGGGGACTAGCGGGATGGCCGAGCAGTTCTTC	CASSLAGTSGMAEQFF
TRBV11-2	.	once	TRBJ1-5	TGTGCCAGCAGCTTAGGGGCCAGTGGTAATCAGCCCCAGCATTTT	CASSLGASGNQPQHF